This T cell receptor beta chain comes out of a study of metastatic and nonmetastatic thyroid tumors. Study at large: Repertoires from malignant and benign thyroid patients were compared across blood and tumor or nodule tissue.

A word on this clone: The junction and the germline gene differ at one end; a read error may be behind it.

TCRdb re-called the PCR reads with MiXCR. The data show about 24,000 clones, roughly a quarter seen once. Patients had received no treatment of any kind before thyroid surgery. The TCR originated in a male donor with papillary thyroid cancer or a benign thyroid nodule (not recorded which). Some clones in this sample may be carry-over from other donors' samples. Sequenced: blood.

This CDR3 reads CDSIVGIAGETDTQYF. The CDR3 region has the DNA TGTGACAGCATCGTCGGGATAGCGGGAGAAACAGATACGCAGTATTTT. This sequence joins TRBV9 and TRBJ2-3; 9 bases are shared with TRBD2. The CDR3 is made up of 16 amino acids. Germline V gives CDR1 SGDLS, CDR2 YYNGEE. Supplemented by reference TRBV9 and TRBJ2-3, the full variable domain reads DSGVTQTPKHLITATGQRVTLRCSPRSGDLSVYWYQQSLDQGLQFLIQYYNGEERAKGNILERFSAQQFPDLHSELNLSSLELGDSALYFCDSIVGIAGETDTQYFGPGTRLTVL.